This TCR beta chain is from a study of cytomegalovirus exposure and HLA in healthy donors. 60 Vbeta and 13 Jbeta primers were used in PCR. Libraries were prepared by immunoSEQ multiplex PCR; TCRdb keeps only in-frame clonotypes and omits some of them. The data hold 80,000 to 100,000 clones, with 55% to 85% observed a single time. The CDR3 runs 14 residues. With 2 bases removed from V and 4 bases from J, the gap between germline ends came to 12 bases. Germline loops: CDR1 SGHRS, CDR2 YFSETQ. Study-wide findings and caveats: Later work found that TCR association rates differed between HLA loci; DRB1 had the most and HLA-C the fewest. Associated with cytomegalovirus, according to the listing, were 150 to 200 TCR beta chains. Roughly even sequencing depth across donors was the assumption behind the presence/absence analyses.

A single count supports this clone. Antigen specificity is unknown. The source of this sequence is a woman aged 18 to 35 in good health and CMV-seropositive. Sequencing was carried out using PBMCs. V gene TRBV5-1 combines with J gene TRBJ2-5; perhaps TRBD1 as D (7 bases). CDR3 sequence reads: CASSFQGGGETQYF. As DNA, the CDR3 is TGCGCCAGCAGCTTCCAGGGGGGTGGAGAGACCCAGTACTTC.